This T cell receptor (beta chain) was captured in a study of T cell clonotyping in hematopoietic cell transplantation. Here immunoSEQ multiplex PCR was the method, and the copy in TCRdb shows in-frame clones only, minus some. Among some 2,200 clones listed, roughly 89% were seen once. CDR3 length: 15 residues. Germline-derived CDR1 and CDR2 are MNHEY and SVGAGI. Trimming took 2 bases from V and 1 from J; bases not matched to a gene: 3. Turning to this clone: Its antigen remains unknown.

General observations from the study: Cells were unsorted, so CD4 and CD8 contributions were not separated. After transplant, recipient diversity fell while pathologically expanded clonotypes grew through day 180. Few recipient clonotypes overlapped donors; over 97% were de novo at given depth.

Input material: peripheral blood mononuclear cells. This clonotype was sampled from a man in his forties in good health. Some clones in this sample may be carry-over from other donors' samples. This chain joins TRBV6-5 and TRBJ2-7, with 9 bases aligning to TRBD1. The CDR3 reads CASSYVGTGSYEQYF. The CDR3 coding sequence is TGTGCCAGCAGTTACGTCGGGACAGGGTCCTACGAGCAGTACTTC.